This TCR beta chain was sequenced in a study of molecular identifiers for immune sequencing clone quantification (dated by TCRdb to 2017 to 2018). With respect to the entire study: In a replicate experiment, RNA from roughly 18,000 or 92,000 naive CD8 T cells was split into five aliquots, four of which were sequenced. CD8 T cells were used in a methods study to benchmark molecular-identifier clustering-based TCR repertoire sequencing (MIDCIRS) and TCR RNA copy counting.

General conclusions and limits of the study: The naive libraries included spiked-in Jurkat TCR RNA (approximately ten copies' worth), and this RNA is not part of the donor repertoire. When barcode sub-clustering was left out, chimeric consensus sequences inflated TCR diversity, with chimeras reaching as high as 47%. Spiked-in Jurkat TCR RNA equal to a single cell's worth was reported to be detectable even within 1,100,000 naive CD8 T cells. In CMV-specific effector cells, over 98% of molecules were held by clones above 20 RNA copies, whereas under 1% of molecules were held by such clones in naive cells. Modeling estimated roughly 3.2 recovered TCR RNA copies per cell, compared with approximately 10 by digital PCR, which implies roughly 29% capture efficiency. Identical TCR molecules sharing a barcode could cause highly expanded clone sizes to be underestimated.

V trim: 1 base; J trim: 2 bases; unmatched bases: 8. From the cysteine up to the phenylalanine, the CDR3 has a length of 17 residues. The entry retains the CDR3 DNA only, 51 bases that are in frame from base 1. Based on the germline V gene (reference sequence), the CDR1 and CDR2 sequences are SEHNR and FQNEAQ. The receptor library was made with PCR. The sequencing machine was a NextSeq 500. Preparation of bulk TCR libraries followed a previously described approach, with the TCR primers listed in Table S5. The Qiagen AllPrep DNA/RNA kit was used to purify total RNA. Before analysis, reads from multiple sequencing runs of the same library were pooled. For the original study's pipeline: Only reads with exact TCR constant sequence were kept, trimmed to 150 nt, and grouped by their 12-nt molecular barcodes. Reads within each barcode group were sub-clustered using a 15% Levenshtein threshold, and quality-weighted consensus sequences were constructed for each RNA molecule. Non-functional sequences were discarded, and so were lower-count sequences lying one edit away from another sequence. Based on a fit of two negative binomial distributions, barcode sub-clusters having less than 20% of the maximum read count were discarded. In-frame beta chains were kept once TCRdb had trimmed the public reads at Q25 with fastp and called clones with MiXCR. For every CDR3 protein sequence, its rows merge into one entry that carries the most common genes and DNA. Here the V and J calls rest on TCRdb's processing, not on the authors' analysis. This sample lists around 480,000 distinct CDR3 sequences; less than 30% were detected once. Of the sample, around 0.76% falls within the top ten clones.

Libraries of naive CD8 T cells were generated from around 20,000 to 990,000 sorted cells, with 10%, 30% or 50% of the purified RNA used. Naive CD8 T cells, defined as CD8+CD4-CCR7+CD45RA+, were FACS-sorted into RLT Plus buffer on a BD FACSAria II. Under 11 TCR copies' worth of Jurkat RNA were spiked into about 20,000-1,100,000 naive CD8 T cell samples to test detection sensitivity. Enrichment of CD8 T cells was done with RosetteSep CD8+ T Cell Enrichment Cocktail plus Ficoll-Paque, and ACK red cell lysis came afterward. As regards this clonotype: What this receptor recognizes is not known. Qualities for individual bases were not recorded, and no much larger clone is one base off.

The sample consisted of naive CD8+ T cells from blood, with Jurkat cell RNA spiked in. The cell subset or site label, read with the paper, signifies: FACS-sorted CD8+CD4-CCR7+CD45RA+ naive T cells. The rearranged segments are TRBV7-9 and TRBJ2-1, and TRBD1 aligns with 7 junction nucleotides. The sequence derives from a human donor in good health. Some libraries in this study had Jurkat cell RNA spiked in. The CDR3 protein: CASSLEETGRPYNEQFF. The sequenced DNA is TGTGCCAGCAGCTTAGAAGAGACAGGGCGTCCCTACAATGAGCAGTTCTTC.